One and the same sample provided the 23 T cell receptor beta chains below, sequenced in a study of blood T cell repertoires in COVID-19. Sequencing used immunoSEQ multiplex PCR; TCRdb keeps in-frame clones, though not all of them. The sample records around 400,000 clones, around 87% being singletons. The sequenced sample was peripheral blood. The receptors derive from a woman in her sixties with COVID-19, enrolled during active disease.

This clone was recorded only once. V usage is TRBV4-1 and J usage is TRBJ2-2, with 10 bases matching TRBD2. The CDR3 covers 19 residues. Germline V gives CDR1 MGHRA, CDR2 YSYEKL. The V segment lost 6 bases and the J segment 0 bases; nucleotides outside the gene matches: 13. CDR3 in amino acids: CASRETSGYSRANTGELFF. DNA for the CDR3: TGCGCCAGCAGGGAGACTAGCGGGTACTCGAGAGCGAACACCGGGGAGCTGTTTTTT.

V gene TRBV12-5 combines with J gene TRBJ1-1; 7 bases agree with TRBD1. The CDR3 runs to 14 residues. Germline lookup yields CDR1 LGHNT and CDR2 FRNRAP. V trimming: 5 bases; J trimming: 7 bases; junction bases outside the gene matches: 10. DNA for the CDR3: TGTGCTAGTGGTCGTCCCGGGACAGCCCTTGAAGCTTTCTTT. The encoded protein is CASGRPGTALEAFF.

The CDR3 loop is CASSPRTGEEGYTF. DNA of the CDR3: TGTGCCAGCAGCCCCCGGACAGGGGAGGAAGGCTACACCTTC. The chain combines TRBV3-1 (or the pseudogene TRBV3-2) with TRBJ1-2, with 9 bases matching TRBD1. CDR1 is LGHDT, CDR2 YNNKEL, per germline (reference sequence). V shed 4 bases and J 8 bases; nucleotides not matched to a gene: 8. This CDR3 region has 14 residues.

The chain recombines TRBV6-5 with TRBJ2-1; 8 nucleotides line up with TRBD1. After removal of 0 bases from V and 15 bases from J, the junction contained 10 bases not matched to a gene. The CDR3 has 14 residues. Germline CDR1 MNHEY, CDR2 SVGAGI. As DNA, the CDR3 is TGTGCCAGCAGTTACTCGAGTGGAAGGGACAGGCCGTTCTTC. This codes for CASSYSSGRDRPFF.

The chain recombines TRBV4-1 with TRBJ1-4; the D gene is possibly TRBD1 (5 bases). V shed 1 base and J shed 0 bases, with 9 bases lying between them. Per the germline V gene, CDR1 is MGHRA and CDR2 is YSYEKL. The CDR3 is 16 amino acids. The CDR3 DNA follows: TGCGCCAGCAGCCAAGCTACAGGAACAACTAATGAAAAACTGTTTTTT. Its translation is CASSQATGTTNEKLFF.

This sequence joins TRBV24-1 and TRBJ2-3, with TRBD2 identical over 10 bases. Germline lookup yields CDR1 KGHDR and CDR2 SFDVKD. The CDR3 totals 15 residues. Trimming cost V 3 bases and J 11 bases; bases outside gene matches: 10. CDR3 in DNA: TGTGCCACCAGTGATCCCCTACGGACTAGCGGCCAGCAGTATTTT. This encodes CATSDPLRTSGQQYF.

This clone was counted a few times. The V gene is TRBV28, the J gene TRBJ2-7, with a tentative D call TRBD2 (7 bases). Germline V gene lookup returns CDR1 MDHEN and CDR2 SYDVKM. The length of the CDR3 is 15 residues. V lost 7 bases, J lost 5 bases, and 21 bases lay in between. In DNA, the CDR3 is TGTGCCAGCACCAGGGGCGGGGGCGTAGTAAACGAGCAGTACTTC. Protein sequence: CASTRGGGVVNEQYF.

V is TRBV3-1 (or the pseudogene TRBV3-2) and J is TRBJ1-6; a weak D match, TRBD1 (6 bases). CDR1 is LGHDT and CDR2 is YNNKEL in the germline V gene (reference sequence). The CDR3 length is 14 residues. CDR3 protein: CATRRTAYNSPLHF. In nucleotides, the CDR3 is TGTGCGACCCGGAGGACAGCTTATAATTCACCCCTCCACTTT.

Turning to this clone: A much larger clone is a single base away; this may be a read error. J is TRBJ1-2 and V is TRBV2, with 8 bases matching TRBD1. V lost 2 bases and J lost 4; bases outside the gene matches: 0. The CDR3 spans 13 residues. Germline CDR1 is SNHLY and CDR2 is FYNNEI. CDR3 bases: TGTGCCAGCAGTGAAACAGGGGGCTATGGCTACACCTTC. This gives the protein CASSETGGYGYTF.

This clone was seen a handful of times. J is TRBJ1-2 and V is TRBV7-6; TRBD1 might be the D (5 bases). There are 14 residues in the CDR3. Germline V gene lookup returns CDR1 SGHVS and CDR2 FNYEAQ. V was pared by 1 base and J by 9 bases, with 15 bases between. The CDR3 coding sequence is TGTGCCAGCAGCTTAGGGGGGGTGGACGGGAGCTACACCTTC. It translates to CASSLGGVDGSYTF.

This clone appeared a single time. The V gene is TRBV18, the J gene TRBJ2-3, with a weak D call TRBD1 (6 bases). Trimming shortened V by 3 bases and J by 2 bases, and 9 bases separated the two germline ends. Germline loops: CDR1 KGHSH, CDR2 LQKENI. This CDR3 comprises 14 residues. The DNA of the CDR3 is TGTGCCAGCTCACCCTCAGGGGTCACAGATACGCAGTATTTT. It is translated as CASSPSGVTDTQYF.

This sequence joins TRBV27 and TRBJ1-2; 7 bases fit TRBD1. The CDR3 extends over 14 amino acids. Germline values: CDR1 MNHEY, CDR2 SMNVEV (reference sequence). Trimming cost V 6 bases and J 1 base; bases outside gene matches: 5. The CDR3 DNA is TGTGCCAGCAGCCGAGACAGGGATAACTATGGCTACACCTTC. It specifies CASSRDRDNYGYTF.

The chain uses TRBV7-3 and TRBJ1-2, with a tentative D call TRBD1 (5 bases). Germline loops: CDR1 SGHTA, CDR2 FQGTGA. Between the trimmed V and J ends, which lost 3 bases and 4 bases, there was a span of 15 bases. There are 15 residues in the CDR3. CDR3 loop: CASSFASQDIYGYTF. Here the CDR3 DNA reads TGTGCCAGCAGCTTCGCCTCACAGGACATCTATGGCTACACCTTC. The whole variable domain, filled in from reference TRBV7-3 and TRBJ1-2, reads GAGVSQTPSNKVTEKGKYVELRCDPISGHTALYWYRQSLGQGPEFLIYFQGTGAADDSGLPNDRFFAVRPEGSVSTLKIQRTERGDSAVYLCASSFASQDIYGYTFGSGTRLTVV.

This clone was detected only once. The V gene is TRBV6-5, the J gene TRBJ1-2; TRBD1 matches at 8 bases. This CDR3 region has 13 residues. Germline V gene lookup returns CDR1 MNHEY and CDR2 SVGAGI. The V gene end was trimmed by 5 bases and the J gene end by 9 bases; junction bases not matched to a gene: 8. The DNA for the CDR3 is TGTGCCAGCAGTACCCGACAGGGGCGTAGCTACACCTTC. Translation: CASSTRQGRSYTF.

This CDR3 is CASRQGSREKLFF. The CDR3 coding sequence is TGTGCCAGCCGACAGGGGTCAAGGGAAAAACTGTTTTTT. The J gene is TRBJ1-4, the V gene TRBV3-1 (or the pseudogene TRBV3-2), with 8 bases identical to TRBD1. The CDR3 consists of 13 residues. With 8 bases clipped from V and 8 bases from J, the junction kept 7 bases outside the gene matches. Germline assignment: CDR1 LGHDT and CDR2 YNNKEL (reference sequence).

This clone was seen just once. The chain employs TRBV5-8 and TRBJ1-4; 9 nucleotides agree with TRBD1. Germline assignment: CDR1 SGHTS and CDR2 YDEGEE. The CDR3 has 17 amino acids. The V and J ends lost 3 bases and 3 bases, in that order; junction bases with no gene match: 9. Here the CDR3 DNA reads TGTGCCAGCAGCTATAACAGGGGGCAGAAGTCTAATGAAAAACTGTTTTTT. The encoded protein is CASSYNRGQKSNEKLFF.

The rearrangement links TRBV6-6 to TRBJ2-1, with 9 bases matching TRBD1. CDR3 length: 14 amino acids. J lost 5 bases, V lost 6 bases, and 5 bases had no gene match. Germline V gene lookup returns CDR1 MNHNY and CDR2 SVGAGI (reference sequence). The CDR3 coding sequence is TGTGCCAGCAGCTACGGGACAGGGAACAATGAGCAGTTCTTC. Its translation is CASSYGTGNNEQFF.

The V and J genes are TRBV5-8 and TRBJ1-6; 8 bases line up with TRBD1. V lost 4 bases, J lost 8 bases, and 8 bases stayed unmatched. The CDR3 runs to 15 residues. The V gene's germline CDR1 is SGHTS and CDR2 YDEGEE. Written as DNA, the CDR3 is TGTGCCAGCAGCGCGGACCGGGACAGGTATTCACCCCTCCACTTT. Its translation: CASSADRDRYSPLHF.

The chain couples TRBV5-6 to TRBJ1-1; 10 bases agree with TRBD1. CDR1 is SGHDT, CDR2 YYEEEE, per germline. The CDR3 has 12 residues. The trim removed 8 bases at V and 6 bases at J, leaving 4 bases unmatched. This CDR3 is CASRDRGSEAFF. DNA for the CDR3: TGTGCCAGTAGGGACAGGGGCTCTGAAGCTTTCTTT.

CDR3 bases: TGTGCCAGCAGTTTGGGCAGTGCGAACATTCAGTACTTC. Amino acid sequence: CASSLGSANIQYF. J is TRBJ2-4 and V is TRBV12-3 or TRBV12-4, with unresolved D. Trimming took 3 bases from V and 7 from J, leaving 10 bases between them. This CDR3 has 13 residues.

J is TRBJ1-2 and V is TRBV5-6, with 11 bases lining up with TRBD1. Germline V gene data show CDR1 as SGHDT and CDR2 as YYEEEE. J lost 3 bases, V lost 4 bases, and 8 bases had no gene match. This CDR3 has 16 residues. The CDR3 reads CASSLLGQGVDYGYTF. The CDR3 coding sequence is TGTGCCAGCAGCCTACTGGGACAGGGGGTGGACTATGGCTACACCTTC.

This clone was detected only once. Mismatch with germline at one junction end may stem from a read error. The chain employs TRBV5-1 and TRBJ2-1; 8 bases line up with TRBD1. This CDR3 comprises 11 residues. The germline V gene has CDR1 SGHRS and CDR2 YFSETQ. The CDR3 coding sequence is TGCGCCAGCAGCCTGGACAGGGTCCACGTCTTC. Translation gives CASSLDRVHVF.

The rearrangement links TRBV12-5 to TRBJ1-1; no clear D. Germline loops: CDR1 LGHNT, CDR2 FRNRAP. V was cut by 0 bases and J by 3 bases, with 14 bases left in between. The CDR3 totals 16 residues. The CDR3 DNA is TGTGCTAGTGGTTTGGTACGGGTTAGGAGGGACACTGAAGCTTTCTTT. This codes for CASGLVRVRRDTEAFF.